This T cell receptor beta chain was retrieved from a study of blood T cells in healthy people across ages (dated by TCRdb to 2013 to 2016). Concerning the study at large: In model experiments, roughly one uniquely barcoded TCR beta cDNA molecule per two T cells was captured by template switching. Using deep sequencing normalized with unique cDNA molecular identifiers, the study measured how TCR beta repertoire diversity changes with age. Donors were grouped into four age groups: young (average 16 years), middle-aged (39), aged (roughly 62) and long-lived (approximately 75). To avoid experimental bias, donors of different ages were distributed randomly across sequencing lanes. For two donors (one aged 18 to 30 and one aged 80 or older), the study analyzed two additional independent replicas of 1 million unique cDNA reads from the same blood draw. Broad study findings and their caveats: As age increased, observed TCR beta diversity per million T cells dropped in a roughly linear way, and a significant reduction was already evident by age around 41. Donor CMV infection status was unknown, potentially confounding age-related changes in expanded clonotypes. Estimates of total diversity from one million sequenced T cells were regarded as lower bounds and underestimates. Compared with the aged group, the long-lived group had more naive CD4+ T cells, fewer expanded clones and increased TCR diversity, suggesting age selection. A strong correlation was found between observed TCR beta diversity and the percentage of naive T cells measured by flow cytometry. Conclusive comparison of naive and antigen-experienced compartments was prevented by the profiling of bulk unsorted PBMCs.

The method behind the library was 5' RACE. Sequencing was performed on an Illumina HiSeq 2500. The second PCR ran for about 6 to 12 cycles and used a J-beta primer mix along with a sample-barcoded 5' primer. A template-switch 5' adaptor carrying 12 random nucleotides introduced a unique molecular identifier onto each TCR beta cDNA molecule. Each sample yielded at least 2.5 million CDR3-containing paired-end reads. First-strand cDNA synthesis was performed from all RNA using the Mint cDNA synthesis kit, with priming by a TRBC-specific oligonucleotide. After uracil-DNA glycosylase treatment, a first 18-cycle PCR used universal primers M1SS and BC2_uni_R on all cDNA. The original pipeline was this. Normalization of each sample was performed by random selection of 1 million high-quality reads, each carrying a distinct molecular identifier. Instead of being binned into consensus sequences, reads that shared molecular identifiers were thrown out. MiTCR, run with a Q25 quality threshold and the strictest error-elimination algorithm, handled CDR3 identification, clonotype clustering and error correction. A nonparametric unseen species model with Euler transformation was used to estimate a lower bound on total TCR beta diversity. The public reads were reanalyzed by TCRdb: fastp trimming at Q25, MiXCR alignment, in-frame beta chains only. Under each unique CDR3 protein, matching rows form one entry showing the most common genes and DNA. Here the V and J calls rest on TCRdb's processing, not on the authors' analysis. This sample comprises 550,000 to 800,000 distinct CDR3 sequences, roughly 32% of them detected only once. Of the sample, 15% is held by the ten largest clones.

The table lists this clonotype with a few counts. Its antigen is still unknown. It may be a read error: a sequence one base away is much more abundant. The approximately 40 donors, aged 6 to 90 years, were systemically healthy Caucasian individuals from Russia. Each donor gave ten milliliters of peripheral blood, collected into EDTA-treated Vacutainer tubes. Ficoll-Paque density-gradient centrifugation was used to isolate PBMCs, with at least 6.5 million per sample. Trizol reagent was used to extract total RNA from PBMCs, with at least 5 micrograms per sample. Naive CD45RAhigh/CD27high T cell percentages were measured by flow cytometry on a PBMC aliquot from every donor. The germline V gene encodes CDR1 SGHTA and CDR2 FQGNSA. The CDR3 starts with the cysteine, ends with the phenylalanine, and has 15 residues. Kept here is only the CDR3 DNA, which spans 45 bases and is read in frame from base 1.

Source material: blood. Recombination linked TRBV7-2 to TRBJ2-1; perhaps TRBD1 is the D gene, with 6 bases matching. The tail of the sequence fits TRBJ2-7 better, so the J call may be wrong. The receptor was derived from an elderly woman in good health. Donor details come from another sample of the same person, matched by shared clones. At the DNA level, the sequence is TGTGCCAGCAGTCCCTTACAGGGTGCCTACAATGAGCAGTACTTC. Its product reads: CASSPLQGAYNEQYF.